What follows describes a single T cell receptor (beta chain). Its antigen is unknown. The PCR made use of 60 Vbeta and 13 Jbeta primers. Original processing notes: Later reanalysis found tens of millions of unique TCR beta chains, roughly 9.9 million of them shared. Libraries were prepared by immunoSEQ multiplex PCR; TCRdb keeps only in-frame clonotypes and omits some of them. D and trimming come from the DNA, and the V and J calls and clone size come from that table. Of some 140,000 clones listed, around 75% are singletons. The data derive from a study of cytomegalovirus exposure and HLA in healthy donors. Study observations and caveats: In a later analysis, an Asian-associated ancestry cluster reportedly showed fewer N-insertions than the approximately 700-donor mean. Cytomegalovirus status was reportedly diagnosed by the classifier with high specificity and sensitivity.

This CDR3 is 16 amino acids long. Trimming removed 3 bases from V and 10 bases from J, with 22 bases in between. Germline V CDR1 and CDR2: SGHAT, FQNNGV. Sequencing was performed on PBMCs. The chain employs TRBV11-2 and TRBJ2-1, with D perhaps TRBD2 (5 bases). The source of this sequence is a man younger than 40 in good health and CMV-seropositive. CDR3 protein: CASSLGAASLLREQFF. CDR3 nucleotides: TGTGCCAGCAGCTTGGGCGCGGCTAGCCTCCTACGGGAGCAGTTCTTC.